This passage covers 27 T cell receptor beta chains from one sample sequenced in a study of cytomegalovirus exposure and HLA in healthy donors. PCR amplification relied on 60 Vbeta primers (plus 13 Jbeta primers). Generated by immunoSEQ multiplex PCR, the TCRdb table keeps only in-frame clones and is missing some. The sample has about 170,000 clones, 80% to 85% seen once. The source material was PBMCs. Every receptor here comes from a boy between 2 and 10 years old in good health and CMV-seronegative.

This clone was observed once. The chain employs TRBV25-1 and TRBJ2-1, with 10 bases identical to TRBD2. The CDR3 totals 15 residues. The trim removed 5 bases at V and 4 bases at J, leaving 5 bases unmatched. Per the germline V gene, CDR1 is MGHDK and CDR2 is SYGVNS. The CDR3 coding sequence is TGTGCCAGCAGTTCGGGACTAGCGCATTACAATGAGCAGTTCTTC. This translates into CASSSGLAHYNEQFF.

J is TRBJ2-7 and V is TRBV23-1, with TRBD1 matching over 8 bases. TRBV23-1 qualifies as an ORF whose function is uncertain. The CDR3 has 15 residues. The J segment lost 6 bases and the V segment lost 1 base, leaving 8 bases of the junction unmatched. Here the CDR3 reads CASSQWRQGKGEQYF. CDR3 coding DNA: TGCGCCAGCAGTCAATGGCGACAGGGGAAGGGCGAGCAGTACTTC.

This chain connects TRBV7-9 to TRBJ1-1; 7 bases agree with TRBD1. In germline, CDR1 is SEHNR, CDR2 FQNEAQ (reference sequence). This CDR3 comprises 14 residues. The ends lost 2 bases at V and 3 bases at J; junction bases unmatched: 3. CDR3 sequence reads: CASSLPGQYTEAFF. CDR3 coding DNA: TGTGCCAGCAGCTTACCGGGACAGTACACTGAAGCTTTCTTT.

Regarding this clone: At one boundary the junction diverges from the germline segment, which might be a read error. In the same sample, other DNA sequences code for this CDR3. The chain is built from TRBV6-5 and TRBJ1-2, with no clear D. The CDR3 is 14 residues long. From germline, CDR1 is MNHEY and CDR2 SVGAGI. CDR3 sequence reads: CASSYLTGGYGYTF. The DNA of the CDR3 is TGCGCCAGCAGTTACTTGACGGGAGGCTATGGCTACACCTTC.

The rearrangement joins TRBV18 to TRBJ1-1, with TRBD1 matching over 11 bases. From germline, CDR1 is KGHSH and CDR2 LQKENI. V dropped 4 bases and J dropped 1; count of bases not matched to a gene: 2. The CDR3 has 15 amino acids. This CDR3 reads CASSRDRGANTEAFF. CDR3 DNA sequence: TGTGCCAGCTCACGGGACAGGGGGGCGAACACTGAAGCTTTCTTT.

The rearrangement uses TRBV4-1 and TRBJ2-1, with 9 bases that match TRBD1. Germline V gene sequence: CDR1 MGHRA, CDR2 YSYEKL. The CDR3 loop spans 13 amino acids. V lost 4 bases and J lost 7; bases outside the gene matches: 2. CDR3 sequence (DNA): TGCGCCAGCAGCCGAGGGACAGGGAATGAGCAGTTCTTC. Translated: CASSRGTGNEQFF.

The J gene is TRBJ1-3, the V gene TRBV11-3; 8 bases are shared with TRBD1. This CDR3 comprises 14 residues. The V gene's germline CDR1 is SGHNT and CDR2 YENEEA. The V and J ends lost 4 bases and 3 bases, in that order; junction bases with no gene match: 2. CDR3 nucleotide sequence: TGTGCCAGCAGCTCGGACAGGGATGGAAACACCATATATTTT. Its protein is CASSSDRDGNTIYF.

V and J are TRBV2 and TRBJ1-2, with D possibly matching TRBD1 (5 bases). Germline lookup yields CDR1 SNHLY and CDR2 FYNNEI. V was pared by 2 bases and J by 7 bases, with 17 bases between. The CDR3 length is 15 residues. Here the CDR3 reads CASSESIRRRGGYTF. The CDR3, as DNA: TGTGCCAGCAGTGAAAGCATCAGGAGAAGGGGTGGCTACACCTTC. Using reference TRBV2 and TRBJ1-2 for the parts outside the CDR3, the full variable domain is EPEVTQTPSHQVTQMGQEVILRCVPISNHLYFYWYRQILGQKVEFLVSFYNNEISEKSEIFDDQFSVERPDGSNFTLKIRSTKLEDSAMYFCASSESIRRRGGYTFGSGTRLTVV.

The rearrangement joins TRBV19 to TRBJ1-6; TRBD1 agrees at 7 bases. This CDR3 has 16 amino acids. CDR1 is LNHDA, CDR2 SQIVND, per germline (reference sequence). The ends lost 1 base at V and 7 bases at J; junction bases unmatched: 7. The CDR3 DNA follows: TGTGCCAGTAGTATAGCCCGACAGGGAAAAAATTCACCCCTCCACTTT. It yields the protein CASSIARQGKNSPLHF.

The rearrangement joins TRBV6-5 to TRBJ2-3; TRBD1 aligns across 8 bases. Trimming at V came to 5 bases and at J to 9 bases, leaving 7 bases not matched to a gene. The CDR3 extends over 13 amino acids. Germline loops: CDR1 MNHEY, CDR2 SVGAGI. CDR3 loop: CASSRTGTGTQYF. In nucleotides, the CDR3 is TGTGCCAGCAGTCGAACCGGGACAGGCACGCAGTATTTT.

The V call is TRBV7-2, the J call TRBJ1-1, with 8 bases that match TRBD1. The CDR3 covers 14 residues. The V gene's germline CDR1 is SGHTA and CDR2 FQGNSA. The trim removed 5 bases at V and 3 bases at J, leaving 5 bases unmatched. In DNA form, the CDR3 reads TGTGCCAGCAGCGTTTACAGGGGGGACACTGAAGCTTTCTTT. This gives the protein CASSVYRGDTEAFF.

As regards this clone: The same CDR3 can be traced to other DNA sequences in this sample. The CDR3 spells CAISDPSGLNYGYTF. The CDR3 DNA is TGTGCCATCAGTGACCCGTCGGGATTGAACTATGGCTACACCTTC. The V call is TRBV10-3, the J call TRBJ1-2; D not resolved. Germline lookup yields CDR1 ENHRY and CDR2 SYGVKD. V dropped 3 bases and J dropped 2 bases, with 13 bases sitting between them. The CDR3 length is 15 residues.

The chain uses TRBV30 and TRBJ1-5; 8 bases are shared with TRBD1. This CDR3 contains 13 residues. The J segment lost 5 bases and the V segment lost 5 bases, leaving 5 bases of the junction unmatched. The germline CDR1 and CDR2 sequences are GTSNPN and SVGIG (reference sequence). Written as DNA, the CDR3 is TGTGCCTGGGCGAAGGACAGGGATCAGCCCCAGCATTTT. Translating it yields CAWAKDRDQPQHF.

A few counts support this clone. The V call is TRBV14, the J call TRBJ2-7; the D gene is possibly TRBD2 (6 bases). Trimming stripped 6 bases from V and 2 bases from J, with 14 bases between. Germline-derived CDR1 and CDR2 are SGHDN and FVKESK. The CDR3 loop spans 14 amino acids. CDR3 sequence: CASSPRGGPYEQYF. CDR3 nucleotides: TGTGCCAGCAGTCCTAGGGGAGGTCCCTACGAGCAGTACTTC.

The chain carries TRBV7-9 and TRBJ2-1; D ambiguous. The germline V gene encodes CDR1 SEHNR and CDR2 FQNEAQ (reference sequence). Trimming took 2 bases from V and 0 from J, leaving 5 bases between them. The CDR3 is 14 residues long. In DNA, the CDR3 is TGTGCCAGCAGCTTAAGTAGCTCCTACAATGAGCAGTTCTTC. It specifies CASSLSSSYNEQFF.

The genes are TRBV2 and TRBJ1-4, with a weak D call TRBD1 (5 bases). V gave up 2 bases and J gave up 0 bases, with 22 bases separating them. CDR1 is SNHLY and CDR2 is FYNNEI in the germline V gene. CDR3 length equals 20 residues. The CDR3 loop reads CASSESEKGGGFATNEKLFF. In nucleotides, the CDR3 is TGTGCCAGCAGTGAAAGCGAAAAAGGTGGGGGGTTCGCAACTAATGAAAAACTGTTTTTT.

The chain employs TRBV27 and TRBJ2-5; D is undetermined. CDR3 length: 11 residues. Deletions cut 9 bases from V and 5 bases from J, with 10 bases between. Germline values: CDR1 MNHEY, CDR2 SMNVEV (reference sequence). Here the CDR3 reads CASGPSETQYF. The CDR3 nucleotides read TGTGCCAGTGGCCCTTCCGAGACCCAGTACTTC.

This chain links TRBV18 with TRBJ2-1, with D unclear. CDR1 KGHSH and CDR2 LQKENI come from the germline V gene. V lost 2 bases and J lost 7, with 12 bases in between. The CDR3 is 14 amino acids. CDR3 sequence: CASSPDTVKNEQFF. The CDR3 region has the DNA TGTGCCAGCTCACCAGACACGGTAAAGAATGAGCAGTTCTTC.

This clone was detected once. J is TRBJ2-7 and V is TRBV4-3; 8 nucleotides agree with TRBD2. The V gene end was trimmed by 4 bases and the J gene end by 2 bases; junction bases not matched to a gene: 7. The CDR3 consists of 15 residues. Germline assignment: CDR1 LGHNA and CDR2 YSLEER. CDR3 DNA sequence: TGCGCCAGCAGCCTCGAGTTCGGGGGGGCCTACGAGCAGTACTTC. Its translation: CASSLEFGGAYEQYF.

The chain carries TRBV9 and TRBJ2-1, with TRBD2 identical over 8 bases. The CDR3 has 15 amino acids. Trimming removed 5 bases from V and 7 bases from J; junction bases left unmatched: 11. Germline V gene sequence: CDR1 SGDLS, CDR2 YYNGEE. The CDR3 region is CASSETGGRSNEQFF. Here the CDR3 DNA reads TGTGCCAGCAGTGAGACGGGGGGGCGAAGTAATGAGCAGTTCTTC.

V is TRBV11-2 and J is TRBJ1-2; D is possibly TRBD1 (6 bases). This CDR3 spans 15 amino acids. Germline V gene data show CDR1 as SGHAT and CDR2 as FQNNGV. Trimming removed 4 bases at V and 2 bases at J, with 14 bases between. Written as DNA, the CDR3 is TGTGCCAGCAGCTGGTTTTCAGGGGAGAACTATGGCTACACCTTC. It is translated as CASSWFSGENYGYTF.

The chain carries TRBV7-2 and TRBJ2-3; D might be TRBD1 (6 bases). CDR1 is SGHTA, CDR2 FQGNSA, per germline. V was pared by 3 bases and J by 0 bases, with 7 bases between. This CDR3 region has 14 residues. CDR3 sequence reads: CASSFGQSTDTQYF. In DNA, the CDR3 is TGTGCCAGCAGCTTCGGACAGAGCACAGATACGCAGTATTTT. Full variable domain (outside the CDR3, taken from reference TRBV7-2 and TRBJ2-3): GAGVSQSPSNKVTEKGKDVELRCDPISGHTALYWYRQSLGQGLEFLIYFQGNSAPDKSGLPSDRFSAERTGGSVSTLTIQRTQQEDSAVYLCASSFGQSTDTQYFGPGTRLTVL.

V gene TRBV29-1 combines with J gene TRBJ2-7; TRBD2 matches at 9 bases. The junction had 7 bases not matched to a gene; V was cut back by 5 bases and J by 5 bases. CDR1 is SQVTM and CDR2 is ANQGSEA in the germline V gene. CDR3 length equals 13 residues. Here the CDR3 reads CSVLAGGSHEQYF. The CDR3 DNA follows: TGCAGCGTTCTGGCGGGAGGGTCCCACGAGCAGTACTTC.

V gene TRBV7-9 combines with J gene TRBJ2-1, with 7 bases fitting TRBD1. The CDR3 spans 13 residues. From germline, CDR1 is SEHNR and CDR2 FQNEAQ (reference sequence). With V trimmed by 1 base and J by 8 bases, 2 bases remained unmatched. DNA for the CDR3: TGTGCCAGCAGCTTAGACAGGGGCGATGAGCAGTTCTTC. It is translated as CASSLDRGDEQFF.

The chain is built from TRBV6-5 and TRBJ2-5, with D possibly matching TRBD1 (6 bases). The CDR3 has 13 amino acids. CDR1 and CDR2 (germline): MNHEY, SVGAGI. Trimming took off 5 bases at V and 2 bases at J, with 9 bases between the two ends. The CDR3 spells CASSRDTQETQYF. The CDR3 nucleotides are TGTGCCAGCAGTCGGGACACACAAGAGACCCAGTACTTC.

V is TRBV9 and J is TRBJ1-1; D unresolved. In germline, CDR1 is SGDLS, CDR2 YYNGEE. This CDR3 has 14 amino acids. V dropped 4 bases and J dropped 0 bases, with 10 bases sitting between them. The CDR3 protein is CASSREPMNTEAFF. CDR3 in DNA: TGTGCCAGCAGCCGGGAACCGATGAACACTGAAGCTTTCTTT.

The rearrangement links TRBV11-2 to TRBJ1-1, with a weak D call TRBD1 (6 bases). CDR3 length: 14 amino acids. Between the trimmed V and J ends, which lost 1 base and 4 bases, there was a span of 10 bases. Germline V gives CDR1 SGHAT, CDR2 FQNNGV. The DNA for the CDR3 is TGTGCCAGCAGCTTAGCGGGGGGCGGCACTGAAGCTTTCTTT. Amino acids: CASSLAGGGTEAFF.